This record looks at one TCR beta chain sequence and its context. The assay was immunoSEQ multiplex PCR, and TCRdb's table has in-frame clones only and misses some. The sample has 200,000 to 250,000 clones; about 83% are singletons. Participants had their cohort set by participant-reported clinical history. The study recruited exposed participants who had met a COVID-19 case within 2 weeks before entry. This entry comes from a study of blood T cell repertoires in COVID-19. Study context: Sample material is recorded as cDNA or gDNA derived from T cells, B-cell-depleted T cells, or PBMCs.

Deletions cut 1 base from V and 12 bases from J, with 12 bases between. From germline, CDR1 is SEHNR and CDR2 FQNEAQ (reference sequence). CDR3 length: 13 amino acids. Sample: PBMCs or T cells enriched from blood (not recorded which). The chain combines TRBV7-9 with TRBJ1-4; TRBD1 is a possible D gene (5 bases). The sequence derives from a woman aged 35 to 49 who had been exposed to COVID-19. The CDR3 spells CASSLGGGFELFF. The CDR3 nucleotides read TGTGCCAGCAGCTTAGGCGGGGGGTTCGAACTGTTTTTT.